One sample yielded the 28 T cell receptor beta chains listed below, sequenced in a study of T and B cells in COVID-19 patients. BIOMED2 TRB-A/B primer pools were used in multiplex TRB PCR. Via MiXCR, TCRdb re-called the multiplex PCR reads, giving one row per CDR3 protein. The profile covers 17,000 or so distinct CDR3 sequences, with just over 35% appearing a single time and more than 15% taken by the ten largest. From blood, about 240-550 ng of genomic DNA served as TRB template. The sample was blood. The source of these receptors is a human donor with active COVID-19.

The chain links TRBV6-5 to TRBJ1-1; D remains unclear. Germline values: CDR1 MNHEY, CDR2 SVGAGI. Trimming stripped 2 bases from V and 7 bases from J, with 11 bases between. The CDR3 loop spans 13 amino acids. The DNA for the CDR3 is TGTGCCAGCAGTTACGGTGAGGCGGTTGAAGCTTTCTTT. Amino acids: CASSYGEAVEAFF.

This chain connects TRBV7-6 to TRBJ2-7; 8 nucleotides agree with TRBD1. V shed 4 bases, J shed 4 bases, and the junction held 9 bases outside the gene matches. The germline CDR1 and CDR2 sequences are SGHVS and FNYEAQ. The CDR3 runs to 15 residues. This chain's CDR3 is CASSSGQGPLYEQYF. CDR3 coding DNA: TGTGCCAGCAGCTCCGGACAGGGCCCTCTTTACGAGCAGTACTTC.

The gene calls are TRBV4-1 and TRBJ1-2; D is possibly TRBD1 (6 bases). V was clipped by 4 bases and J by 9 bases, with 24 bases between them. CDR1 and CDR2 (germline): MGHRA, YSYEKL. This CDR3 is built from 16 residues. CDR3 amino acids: CASSPARQDPWYCYTF. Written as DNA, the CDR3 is TGCGCCAGCAGCCCCGCCAGACAGGACCCTTGGTATTGCTACACCTTC.

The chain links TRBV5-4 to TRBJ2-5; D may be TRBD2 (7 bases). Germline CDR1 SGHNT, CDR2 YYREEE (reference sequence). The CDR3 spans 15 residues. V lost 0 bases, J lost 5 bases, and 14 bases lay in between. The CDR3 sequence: CASSLDRGAWETQYF. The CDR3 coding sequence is TGTGCCAGCAGCTTGGATCGGGGGGCGTGGGAGACCCAGTACTTC. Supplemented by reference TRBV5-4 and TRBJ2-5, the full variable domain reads ETGVTQSPTHLIKTRGQQVTLRCSSQSGHNTVSWYQQALGQGPQFIFQYYREEENGRGNFPPRFSGLQFPNYSSELNVNALELDDSALYLCASSLDRGAWETQYFGPGTRLLVL.

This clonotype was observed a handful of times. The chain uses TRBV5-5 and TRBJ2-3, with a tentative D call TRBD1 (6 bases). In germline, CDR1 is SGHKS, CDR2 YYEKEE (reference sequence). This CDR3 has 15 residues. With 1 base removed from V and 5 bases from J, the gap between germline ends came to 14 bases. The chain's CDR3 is CASSLSYRVGDTQYF. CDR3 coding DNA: TGTGCCAGCAGCTTGTCATACAGGGTAGGAGATACGCAGTATTTT.

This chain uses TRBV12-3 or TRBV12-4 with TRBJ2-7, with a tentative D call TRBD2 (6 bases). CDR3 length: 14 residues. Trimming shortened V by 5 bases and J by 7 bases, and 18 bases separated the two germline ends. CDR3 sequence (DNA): TGTGCCAGCAGTCGTTTTACGGGGGTTCAAGAGCAGTACTTC. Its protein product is CASSRFTGVQEQYF.

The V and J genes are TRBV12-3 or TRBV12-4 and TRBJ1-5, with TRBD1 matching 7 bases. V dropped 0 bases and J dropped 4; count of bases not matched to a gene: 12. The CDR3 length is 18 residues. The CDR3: CASSLALLSWDRNQPQHF. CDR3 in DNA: TGTGCCAGCAGTTTAGCGTTGTTATCGTGGGACAGAAATCAGCCCCAGCATTTT.

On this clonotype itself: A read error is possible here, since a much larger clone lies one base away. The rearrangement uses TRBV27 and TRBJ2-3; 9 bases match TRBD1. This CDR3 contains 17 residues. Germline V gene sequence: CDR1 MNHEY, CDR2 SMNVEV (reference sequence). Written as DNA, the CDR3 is TGTGCCAGCAGTCTCATCGGACAGGGGATGAGCACATATACGCAGTATTTT. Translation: CASSLIGQGMSTYTQYF.

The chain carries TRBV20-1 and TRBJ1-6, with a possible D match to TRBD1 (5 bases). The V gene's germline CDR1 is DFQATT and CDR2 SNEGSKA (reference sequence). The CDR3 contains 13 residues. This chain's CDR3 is CSGQGTHNSPLHF. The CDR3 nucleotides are TGCAGCGGCCAGGGCACCCATAATTCACCCCTCCACTTT.

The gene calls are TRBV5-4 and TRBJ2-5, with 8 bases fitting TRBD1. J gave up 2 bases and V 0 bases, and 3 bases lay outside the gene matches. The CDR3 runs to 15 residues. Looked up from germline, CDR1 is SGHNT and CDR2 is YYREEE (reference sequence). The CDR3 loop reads CASSLGQGRQETQYF. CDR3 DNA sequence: TGTGCCAGCAGCTTGGGACAGGGGCGGCAAGAGACCCAGTACTTC.

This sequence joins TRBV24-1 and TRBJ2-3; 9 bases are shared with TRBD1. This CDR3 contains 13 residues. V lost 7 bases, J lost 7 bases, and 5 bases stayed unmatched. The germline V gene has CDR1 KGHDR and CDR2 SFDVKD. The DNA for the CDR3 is TGTGCCACCAGGGGGACAGGGTCACATACGCAGTATTTT. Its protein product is CATRGTGSHTQYF.

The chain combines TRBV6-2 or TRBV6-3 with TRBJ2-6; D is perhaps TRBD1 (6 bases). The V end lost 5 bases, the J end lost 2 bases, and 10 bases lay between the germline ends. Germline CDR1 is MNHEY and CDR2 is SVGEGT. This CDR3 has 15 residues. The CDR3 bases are TGTGCCAGCAGTCCATGGACAGCTGGGGCCAACGTCCTGACTTTC. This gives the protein CASSPWTAGANVLTF.

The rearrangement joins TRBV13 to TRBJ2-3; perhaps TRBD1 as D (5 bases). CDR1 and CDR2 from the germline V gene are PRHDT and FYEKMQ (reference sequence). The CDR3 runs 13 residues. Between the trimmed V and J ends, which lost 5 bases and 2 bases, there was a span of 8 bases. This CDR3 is CASSDRSTDTQYF. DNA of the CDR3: TGTGCCAGCAGCGACAGATCCACAGATACGCAGTATTTT.

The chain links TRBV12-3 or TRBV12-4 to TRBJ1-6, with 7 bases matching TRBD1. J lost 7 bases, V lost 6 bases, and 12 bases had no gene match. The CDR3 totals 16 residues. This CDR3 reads CASSPRTGRANSPLHF. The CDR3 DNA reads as TGTGCCAGCAGCCCAAGGACAGGACGGGCGAATTCACCCCTCCACTTT.

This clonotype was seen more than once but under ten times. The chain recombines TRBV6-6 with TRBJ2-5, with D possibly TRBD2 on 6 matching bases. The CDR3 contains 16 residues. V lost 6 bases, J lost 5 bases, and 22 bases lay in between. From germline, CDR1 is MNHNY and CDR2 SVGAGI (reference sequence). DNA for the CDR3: TGTGCCAGCAGCCCCCTGGGACTTCCCAGGCCTGAGACCCAGTACTTC. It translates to CASSPLGLPRPETQYF.

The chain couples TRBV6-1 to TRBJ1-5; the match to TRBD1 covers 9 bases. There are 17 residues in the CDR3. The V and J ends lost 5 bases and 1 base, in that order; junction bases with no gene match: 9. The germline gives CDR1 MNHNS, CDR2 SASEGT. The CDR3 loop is CASSFLDRGRSNQPQHF. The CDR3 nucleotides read TGTGCCAGCAGTTTTCTCGACAGGGGGAGAAGCAATCAGCCCCAGCATTTT.

CDR3 sequence reads: CASIESTGQGWYEQYV. CDR3 DNA: TGCGCCAGCATTGAGTCGACGGGACAGGGTTGGTACGAGCAGTACGTC. The V call is TRBV10-3, the J call TRBJ2-7, with 9 bases identical to TRBD1. The CDR3 totals 16 residues. Germline V lookup: CDR1 ENHRY, CDR2 SYGVKD.

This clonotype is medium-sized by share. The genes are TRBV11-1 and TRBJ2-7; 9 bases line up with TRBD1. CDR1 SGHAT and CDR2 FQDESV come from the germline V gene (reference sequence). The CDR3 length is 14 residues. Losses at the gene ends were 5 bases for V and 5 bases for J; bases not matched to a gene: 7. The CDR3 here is CASSLDRGTDEQYF. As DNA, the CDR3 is TGTGCCAGCAGCCTGGACAGGGGCACGGACGAGCAGTACTTC.

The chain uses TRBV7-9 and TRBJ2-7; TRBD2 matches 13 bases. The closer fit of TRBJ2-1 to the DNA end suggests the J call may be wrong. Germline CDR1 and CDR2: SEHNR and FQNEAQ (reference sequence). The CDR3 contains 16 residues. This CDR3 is CASRPLGTSGNNEQFF. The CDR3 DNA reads TGTGCCAGCAGACCCCTCGGGACTAGCGGGAACAATGAGCAGTTCTTC.

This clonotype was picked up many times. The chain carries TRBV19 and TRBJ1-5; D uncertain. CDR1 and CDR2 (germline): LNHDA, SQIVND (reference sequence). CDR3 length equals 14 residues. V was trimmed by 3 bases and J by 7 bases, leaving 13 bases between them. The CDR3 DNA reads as TGTGCCAGTAGTATGATAGAAGGGCACCAGCCCCAGCATTTT. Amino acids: CASSMIEGHQPQHF.

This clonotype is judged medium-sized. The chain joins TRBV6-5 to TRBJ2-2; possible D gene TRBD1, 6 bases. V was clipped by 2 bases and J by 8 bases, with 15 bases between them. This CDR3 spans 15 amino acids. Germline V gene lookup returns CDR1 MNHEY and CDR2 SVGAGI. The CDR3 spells CASSYISGGKGELFF. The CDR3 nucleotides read TGTGCCAGCAGTTACATATCTGGGGGCAAAGGGGAGCTGTTTTTT.

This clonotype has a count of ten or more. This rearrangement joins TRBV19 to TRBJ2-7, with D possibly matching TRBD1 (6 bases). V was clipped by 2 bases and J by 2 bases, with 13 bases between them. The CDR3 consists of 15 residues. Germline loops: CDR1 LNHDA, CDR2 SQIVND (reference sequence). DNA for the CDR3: TGTGCCAGTAGTATACGGGACACGGGGCCCTACGAGCAGTACTTC. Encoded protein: CASSIRDTGPYEQYF.

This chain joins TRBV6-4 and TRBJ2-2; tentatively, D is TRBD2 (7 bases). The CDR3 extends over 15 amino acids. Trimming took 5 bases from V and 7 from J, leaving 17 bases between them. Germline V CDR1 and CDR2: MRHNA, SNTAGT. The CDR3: CASSPRGGGIGELFF. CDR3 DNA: TGTGCCAGCAGTCCAAGGGGGGGGGGTATCGGGGAGCTGTTTTTT.

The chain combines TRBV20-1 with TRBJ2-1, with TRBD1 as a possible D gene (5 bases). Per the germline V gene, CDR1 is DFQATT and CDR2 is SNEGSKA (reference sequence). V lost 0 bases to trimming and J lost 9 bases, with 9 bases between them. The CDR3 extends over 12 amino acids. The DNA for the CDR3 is TGCAGTGCTAGAGAACAGGACCGTGAGCAGTTCTTC. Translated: CSAREQDREQFF.

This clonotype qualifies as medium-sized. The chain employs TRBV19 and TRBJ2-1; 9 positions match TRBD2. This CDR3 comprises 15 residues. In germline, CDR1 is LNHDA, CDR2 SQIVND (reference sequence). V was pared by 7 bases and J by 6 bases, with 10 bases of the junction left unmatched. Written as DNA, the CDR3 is TGTGCCAGTATCGCACGAAGTAGCGGGGGCAATGAGCAGTTCTTC. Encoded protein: CASIARSSGGNEQFF.

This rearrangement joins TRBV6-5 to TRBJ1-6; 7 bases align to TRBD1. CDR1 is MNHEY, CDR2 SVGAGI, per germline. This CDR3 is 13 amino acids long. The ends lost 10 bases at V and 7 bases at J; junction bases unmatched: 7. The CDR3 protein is CATLTGRNSPLHF. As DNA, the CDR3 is TGTGCCACCCTGACAGGGAGAAATTCACCCCTCCACTTT.

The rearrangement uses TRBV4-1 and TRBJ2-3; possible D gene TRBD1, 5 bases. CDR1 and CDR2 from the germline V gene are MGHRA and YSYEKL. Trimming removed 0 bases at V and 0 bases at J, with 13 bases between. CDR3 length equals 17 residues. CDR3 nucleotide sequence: TGCGCCAGCAGCCAAGACAGGGTTTCATCTAGCACAGATACGCAGTATTTT. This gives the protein CASSQDRVSSSTDTQYF.

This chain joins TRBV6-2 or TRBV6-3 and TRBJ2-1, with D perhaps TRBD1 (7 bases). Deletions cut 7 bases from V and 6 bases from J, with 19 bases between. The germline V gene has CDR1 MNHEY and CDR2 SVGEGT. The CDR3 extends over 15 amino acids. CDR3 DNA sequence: TGTGCCAGCACCTTTTCCCAGCAGGGGGGCAATGAGCAGTTCTTC. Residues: CASTFSQQGGNEQFF.